This section outlines one T cell receptor beta chain sequence together with its context. This sample is part of a study of glioma-infiltrating T cells after dendritic cell vaccination. Time point: after dendritic cell vaccination, including at tumor progression/relapse. Profiled with immunoSEQ multiplex PCR; TCRdb holds only in-frame clones, not every one. The sample carries tens of thousands of clones, about nine tenths recorded once. CDR1 MGHRA and CDR2 YSYEKL come from the germline V gene. The CDR3 length is 15 residues. V dropped 4 bases and J dropped 6; count of bases not matched to a gene: 8. The clonotype was recovered from a human donor with glioblastoma. The material was blood, obtained after dendritic cell vaccination. The V gene is TRBV4-1, the J gene TRBJ2-1; 8 nucleotides align to TRBD2. DNA for the CDR3: TGCGCCAGCAGCCGGCAGCCGGGACTAGTCAATGAGCAGTTCTTC. Amino acid sequence: CASSRQPGLVNEQFF.